The next 15 T cell receptor beta chains were all read from a single sample in a study of OX40 agonist ivuxolimab in advanced cancers. Assay used: immunoSEQ multiplex PCR; TCRdb lists only in-frame clones, some missing. The repertoire holds approximately 45,000 clones, with 75% to 90% as singletons. The material was CD4+ or CD8+ T cells sorted from blood, obtained in a trial of the OX40 agonist ivuxolimab. The receptors originated from an adult with an advanced solid tumor such as melanoma, head and neck, liver or kidney cancer.

This sequence joins TRBV13 and TRBJ2-5, with D hard to call. Germline V gene data show CDR1 as PRHDT and CDR2 as FYEKMQ (reference sequence). Trimming left V 2 bases short and J 3 bases short, with 1 base between. This CDR3 comprises 11 residues. The DNA for the CDR3 is TGTGCCAGCAGCTTAAAAGAGACCCAGTACTTC. Translation gives CASSLKETQYF.

The chain recombines TRBV27 with TRBJ1-2; the D gene is possibly TRBD1 (5 bases). This CDR3 has 14 amino acids. Germline values: CDR1 MNHEY, CDR2 SMNVEV (reference sequence). Trimming left V 3 bases short and J 0 bases short, with 8 bases between. The CDR3 protein is CASSFGGANYGYTF. As DNA, the CDR3 is TGTGCCAGCAGTTTTGGGGGGGCTAACTATGGCTACACCTTC.

The rearrangement links TRBV5-4 to TRBJ2-5, with TRBD2 identical over 8 bases. Germline loops: CDR1 SGHNT, CDR2 YYREEE (reference sequence). The CDR3 contains 16 residues. The trim removed 4 bases at V and 5 bases at J, leaving 13 bases unmatched. The CDR3 here is CASSKYSGEGGETQYF. DNA of the CDR3: TGTGCCAGCAGCAAGTATAGCGGGGAGGGTGGGGAGACCCAGTACTTC. Variable domain in full (rest from reference TRBV5-4 and TRBJ2-5): ETGVTQSPTHLIKTRGQQVTLRCSSQSGHNTVSWYQQALGQGPQFIFQYYREEENGRGNFPPRFSGLQFPNYSSELNVNALELDDSALYLCASSKYSGEGGETQYFGPGTRLLVL.

The chain recombines TRBV15 with TRBJ2-4; TRBD2 might be the D (6 bases). The CDR3 consists of 17 residues. Looked up from germline, CDR1 is LNHNV and CDR2 is YYDKDF (reference sequence). V was trimmed by 0 bases and J by 7 bases, leaving 19 bases between them. CDR3 loop: CATSRDRGSGFLNIQYF. In nucleotides, the CDR3 is TGTGCCACCAGCAGAGATCGGGGGTCGGGGTTCCTGAACATTCAGTACTTC. The complete variable domain, with remaining parts taken from reference TRBV15 and TRBJ2-4, reads DAMVIQNPRYQVTQFGKPVTLSCSQTLNHNVMYWYQQKSSQAPKLLFHYYDKDFNNEADTPDNFQSRRPNTSFCFLDIRSPGLGDTAMYLCATSRDRGSGFLNIQYFGAGTRLSVL.

The chain uses TRBV5-4 and TRBJ1-1, with D possibly being TRBD1 (5 bases). Looked up from germline, CDR1 is SGHNT and CDR2 is YYREEE (reference sequence). The CDR3 consists of 15 residues. V lost 4 bases to trimming and J lost 0 bases, with 13 bases between them. This chain's CDR3 is CASSPPGPLNTEAFF. CDR3 sequence (DNA): TGTGCCAGCAGCCCTCCGGGACCGCTGAACACTGAAGCTTTCTTT.

The gene calls are TRBV7-8 and TRBJ2-5; 10 positions agree with TRBD1. The trim removed 4 bases at V and 4 bases at J, leaving 6 bases unmatched. The CDR3 contains 15 residues. The germline V gene encodes CDR1 SGHVS and CDR2 FQNEAQ. The CDR3 region is CASSSSTGGGETQYF. As DNA, the CDR3 is TGTGCCAGCAGCTCTTCGACAGGGGGCGGAGAGACCCAGTACTTC.

The V gene is TRBV7-9, the J gene TRBJ2-7; 7 positions match TRBD1. V was clipped by 5 bases and J by 6 bases; unmatched bases: 10. The CDR3 runs 14 residues. The germline CDR1 and CDR2 sequences are SEHNR and FQNEAQ (reference sequence). The CDR3: CASSRGTAVAEQYF. CDR3 DNA sequence: TGTGCCAGCAGCAGAGGGACAGCCGTCGCCGAGCAGTACTTC.

The chain carries TRBV5-6 and TRBJ1-2; D gene ambiguous. The CDR3 runs 13 residues. Germline values: CDR1 SGHDT, CDR2 YYEEEE. With 2 bases removed from V and 2 bases from J, the gap between germline ends came to 7 bases. CDR3 bases: TGTGCCAGCAGCTTTTACAGAAACTATGGCTACACCTTC. Protein: CASSFYRNYGYTF.

This clone was observed a few times. This rearrangement joins TRBV21-1 to TRBJ1-1; the listed D gene, TRBD1, was not tested against the DNA. TRBV21-1 is tagged as a pseudogene. This CDR3 region has 21 residues. This CDR3 is CASSKGPRDRGIGGRLAEAFF. CDR3 DNA: TGTGCCAGCAGCAAAGGACCGCGGGACAGGGGGATCGGTGGTAGGTTGGCTGAAGCTTTCTTT.

This chain uses TRBV11-2 with TRBJ2-7; tentatively, D is TRBD2 (5 bases). Germline V lookup: CDR1 SGHAT, CDR2 FQNNGV. This CDR3 has 17 amino acids. Deletions cut 2 bases from V and 2 bases from J, with 19 bases between. The DNA of the CDR3 is TGTGCCAGCAGCTTATTAAGCGGCTCGGACGCCCCCTACGAGCAGTACTTC. This gives the protein CASSLLSGSDAPYEQYF.

The chain uses TRBV4-3 and TRBJ2-1, with 9 nucleotides matching TRBD1. Germline V gene data show CDR1 as LGHNA and CDR2 as YSLEER. V was clipped by 4 bases and J by 10 bases; unmatched bases: 2. The CDR3 runs to 12 residues. The CDR3 spells CASSRTGAEQFF. The CDR3 DNA follows: TGCGCCAGCAGCCGGACAGGGGCCGAGCAGTTCTTC.

The sample holds one count of this clone. The chain uses TRBV11-2 and TRBJ2-3; unclear D gene. Trimming stripped 2 bases from V and 2 bases from J, with 11 bases between. The CDR3 extends over 15 amino acids. Germline CDR1 is SGHAT and CDR2 is FQNNGV. CDR3 region: CASSLSWQNTDTQYF. In DNA form, the CDR3 reads TGTGCCAGCAGCTTATCGTGGCAGAACACAGATACGCAGTATTTT.

The rearrangement links TRBV11-3 to TRBJ2-3, with 9 bases aligning to TRBD2. CDR3 length: 14 amino acids. Germline assignment: CDR1 SGHNT and CDR2 YENEEA. Trimming took 3 bases from V and 3 from J; bases not matched to a gene: 1. CDR3 in amino acids: CASSFAGGTDTQYF. The CDR3 region has the DNA TGTGCCAGCAGCTTCGCGGGGGGGACAGATACGCAGTATTTT.

The rearrangement links TRBV7-9 to TRBJ1-1; a weak D match, TRBD1 (6 bases). V was cut by 5 bases and J by 5 bases, with 18 bases left in between. The CDR3 has 15 residues. CDR1 and CDR2 from the germline V gene are SEHNR and FQNEAQ (reference sequence). The CDR3 DNA sequence: TGTGCCAGCAGCCAAGGGGACACCATCGGGACTGAAGCTTTCTTT. This sequence encodes CASSQGDTIGTEAFF.

The chain links TRBV7-2 to TRBJ1-1, with a possible D match to TRBD1 (5 bases). CDR1 SGHTA and CDR2 FQGNSA come from the germline V gene. V lost 1 base and J lost 4, with 13 bases in between. The CDR3 has 15 residues. CDR3 protein: CASSLGGAGVTEAFF. The CDR3 region has the DNA TGTGCCAGCAGCTTAGGGGGCGCGGGAGTCACTGAAGCTTTCTTT.